The 14 T cell receptor beta chains presented below share a single source sample, sequenced in a study of T cell responses to AZD1222 COVID-19 vaccine. The assay was immunoSEQ multiplex PCR, and TCRdb's table has in-frame clones only and misses some. The sample gives about 130,000 clones, roughly 87% of which show up once; approximately 6% is in the top ten. The input for sequencing was peripheral blood, taken 28 days after the second AZD1222 dose. The receptors shown here come from an adult who received the AZD1222 COVID-19 vaccine.

The rearrangement joins TRBV15 to TRBJ1-2; D remains unclear. V gave up 0 bases and J gave up 7 bases, with 18 bases separating them. Looked up from germline, CDR1 is LNHNV and CDR2 is YYDKDF (reference sequence). The length of the CDR3 is 16 residues. The CDR3 loop is CATSRDLGERSGGYTF. The CDR3 DNA follows: TGTGCCACCAGCAGAGATCTTGGGGAGAGGAGTGGTGGCTACACCTTC.

V usage is TRBV28 and J usage is TRBJ2-2; unclear D gene. Deletions cut 1 base from V and 0 bases from J, with 0 bases between. CDR1 and CDR2 (germline): MDHEN, SYDVKM. The CDR3 has 13 amino acids. Here the CDR3 reads CASSLSNTGELFF. The CDR3 coding sequence is TGTGCCAGCAGTTTATCGAACACCGGGGAGCTGTTTTTT.

The chain links TRBV5-1 to TRBJ1-4, with 7 bases matching TRBD1. The CDR3 consists of 14 residues. V was pared by 3 bases and J by 6 bases, with 5 bases of the junction left unmatched. Looked up from germline, CDR1 is SGHRS and CDR2 is YFSETQ. DNA for the CDR3: TGCGCCAGCAGCTCCGGGACAGCAGATGAAAAACTGTTTTTT. Its translation: CASSSGTADEKLFF.

The chain recombines TRBV5-1 with TRBJ2-7; 10 nucleotides match TRBD2. The CDR3 is 16 amino acids. In germline, CDR1 is SGHRS, CDR2 YFSETQ. Trimming removed 2 bases from V and 3 bases from J; junction bases left unmatched: 8. The CDR3, as DNA: TGCGCCAGCAGCTTTTCCCTAGCGGGGGATAACTACGAGCAGTACTTC. Translating it yields CASSFSLAGDNYEQYF.

The chain has TRBV6-5 and TRBJ1-5; 9 bases line up with TRBD1. CDR1 and CDR2 (germline): MNHEY, SVGAGI. Trimming took 6 bases from V and 7 from J; bases not matched to a gene: 7. The CDR3 has 14 residues. This CDR3 is CASSQTGGGQPQHF. In DNA form, the CDR3 reads TGTGCCAGCAGCCAAACAGGGGGCGGACAGCCCCAGCATTTT.

Points on this clone: At one end the junction does not follow the germline gene, possibly because of a read error. The V call is TRBV6-1, the J call TRBJ1-1; D is possibly TRBD1 (5 bases). Germline V lookup: CDR1 MNHNS, CDR2 SASEGT. The CDR3 is 15 residues long. DNA of the CDR3: TGTGCCAGCAGTGAAGAGGGGACGATGAAAACTGAAGCTTTCTTT. Translating it yields CASSEEGTMKTEAFF.

The chain joins TRBV11-2 to TRBJ2-7; TRBD2 matches 9 bases. V shed 0 bases, J shed 8 bases, and the junction held 5 bases outside the gene matches. The CDR3 totals 14 residues. Germline V gene lookup returns CDR1 SGHAT and CDR2 FQNNGV. CDR3 protein: CASSLDGLAGQQYF. The CDR3 DNA sequence: TGTGCCAGCAGCTTAGATGGGCTAGCGGGACAGCAGTACTTC.

In the case of this clone: A junction end diverges from the germline sequence, so it may reflect a read error. The chain has TRBV2 and TRBJ1-1; D ambiguous. The CDR3 has 14 amino acids. Germline V gives CDR1 SNHLY, CDR2 FYNNEI. DNA for the CDR3: TGTGCCAGCAGAGATAACTACCGGGATATCAAGACCGAGTTT. This sequence encodes CASRDNYRDIKTEF.

The V and J genes are TRBV29-1 and TRBJ2-3, with TRBD2 matching 9 bases. The CDR3 has 17 residues. The V and J ends lost 6 bases and 4 bases, in that order; junction bases with no gene match: 17. The V gene's germline CDR1 is SQVTM and CDR2 ANQGSEA. CDR3 DNA sequence: TGCAGCGTCCCCCGAGACGTTAGCGGGGGAGCGGCAGATACGCAGTATTTT. The encoded protein is CSVPRDVSGGAADTQYF.

The chain employs TRBV9 and TRBJ1-2, with D unclear. The CDR3 has 12 residues. Germline V gene lookup returns CDR1 SGDLS and CDR2 YYNGEE. Trimming took off 3 bases at V and 8 bases at J, with 11 bases between the two ends. The CDR3 is CASSESLGGYTF. The CDR3 DNA is TGTGCCAGCAGCGAGTCACTGGGGGGCTACACCTTC.

The chain combines TRBV10-1 with TRBJ1-5, with unresolved D. V was trimmed by 8 bases and J by 0 bases, leaving 5 bases between them. CDR1 is WNHNN and CDR2 is SYGVQD in the germline V gene (reference sequence). This CDR3 is 12 amino acids long. The CDR3 DNA sequence: TGCGCCAGCCCCACTAGCAATCAGCCCCAGCATTTT. Its protein is CASPTSNQPQHF.

J is TRBJ1-2 and V is TRBV18, with D tentatively TRBD1 (5 bases). This CDR3 comprises 14 residues. CDR1 is KGHSH and CDR2 is LQKENI in the germline V gene. Trimming removed 0 bases from V and 7 bases from J, with 12 bases in between. The CDR3 region has the DNA TGTGCCAGCTCACCACCCCAGGGCACTACTGGCTACACCTTC. It specifies CASSPPQGTTGYTF.

Only one count was recorded for this clone. V and J are TRBV9 and TRBJ1-4; D not certain. Germline loops: CDR1 SGDLS, CDR2 YYNGEE. The CDR3 loop spans 14 amino acids. The V end was cut by 0 bases, the J end by 8 bases, with 11 bases between. The CDR3 coding sequence is TGTGCCAGCAGCGTAGAGAGGGTTCAGGAAAAACTGTTTTTT. Translating gives CASSVERVQEKLFF.

This clone has only a few counts. This chain joins TRBV6-1 and TRBJ1-6, with 8 bases lining up with TRBD1. This CDR3 is built from 18 residues. Per germline, CDR1 MNHNS and CDR2 SASEGT. V lost 1 base and J lost 10; bases outside the gene matches: 15. CDR3 sequence: CASSEEAGGAPIGSPLHF. CDR3 in DNA: TGTGCCAGCAGTGAAGAGGCAGGGGGCGCCCCGATTGGGTCACCCCTCCACTTT.